The 13 T cell receptor beta chains below were found in one sample sequenced in a study of T cell changes during pregnancy in multiple sclerosis. Measured with immunoSEQ multiplex PCR; TCRdb has only the in-frame clones, and not every one. The sample has around 29,000 clones; around 89% are singletons. The sequencing used CD4+ T cells from peripheral blood mononuclear cells, collected in the first trimester of pregnancy. Receptors were obtained from a female donor in good health, enrolled as a control in a pregnancy study.

The chain carries TRBV28 and TRBJ1-1; TRBD1 matches 10 bases. The CDR3 sequence is 16 residues long. The junction had 8 bases not matched to a gene; V was cut back by 2 bases and J by 5 bases. Germline lookup yields CDR1 MDHEN and CDR2 SYDVKM. This chain's CDR3 is CASSLPGQGVDTEAFF. In DNA form, the CDR3 reads TGTGCCAGCAGTTTACCCGGACAGGGGGTGGATACTGAAGCTTTCTTT.

V and J are TRBV2 and TRBJ1-5; 8 bases map to TRBD1. The CDR3 is 14 amino acids. V was pared by 6 bases and J by 6 bases, with 7 bases of the junction left unmatched. Per germline, CDR1 SNHLY and CDR2 FYNNEI. CDR3 DNA sequence: TGTGCCAGCAGCCAGGGGGCAGGGGGTCAGCCCCAGCATTTT. Its translation is CASSQGAGGQPQHF.

The rearrangement uses TRBV5-1 and TRBJ1-3; 7 bases match TRBD1. Trimming removed 0 bases from V and 0 bases from J; junction bases left unmatched: 6. Per the germline V gene, CDR1 is SGHRS and CDR2 is YFSETQ. CDR3 length equals 17 residues. In nucleotides, the CDR3 is TGCGCCAGCAGCTTGGCCCCACAGGGGTACTCTGGAAACACCATATATTTT. Protein sequence: CASSLAPQGYSGNTIYF.

J is TRBJ1-3 and V is TRBV6-5; D unresolved. CDR1 and CDR2 (germline): MNHEY, SVGAGI. V was pared by 5 bases and J by 0 bases, with 8 bases between. This CDR3 contains 14 residues. CDR3 in amino acids: CASSTESSGNTIYF. The DNA of the CDR3 is TGTGCCAGCAGTACAGAGAGCTCTGGAAACACCATATATTTT.

V usage is TRBV2 and J usage is TRBJ1-4, with 9 bases that match TRBD1. Germline V gives CDR1 SNHLY, CDR2 FYNNEI. The J segment lost 8 bases and the V segment lost 7 bases, leaving 8 bases of the junction unmatched. This CDR3 spans 14 amino acids. In DNA, the CDR3 is TGTGCCAGCATCACACAGGGGGCGAACGAAAAACTGTTTTTT. As protein: CASITQGANEKLFF.

The genes are TRBV9 and TRBJ1-4; tentatively, D is TRBD1 (6 bases). The V and J ends lost 3 bases and 2 bases respectively, with 14 bases between them. From germline, CDR1 is SGDLS and CDR2 YYNGEE. The CDR3 runs 16 residues. CDR3 region: CASSAAQGKTNEKLFF. The CDR3 region has the DNA TGTGCCAGCAGCGCAGCTCAGGGGAAGACTAATGAAAAACTGTTTTTT.

This rearrangement joins TRBV14 to TRBJ1-1; unclear D gene. Germline CDR1 and CDR2: SGHDN and FVKESK. V gave up 6 bases and J gave up 4 bases, with 9 bases separating them. CDR3 length: 12 amino acids. CDR3 sequence (DNA): TGTGCCAGCAGGCGGGAGGGCACTGAAGCTTTCTTT. Translating it yields CASRREGTEAFF.

The chain joins TRBV25-1 to TRBJ1-4; 9 bases line up with TRBD1. CDR3 length: 13 residues. The ends lost 7 bases at V and 8 bases at J; junction bases unmatched: 5. From germline, CDR1 is MGHDK and CDR2 SYGVNS. This CDR3 is CASTGQGREKLFF. Written as DNA, the CDR3 is TGTGCCAGCACGGGACAGGGACGGGAAAAACTGTTTTTT.

The rearrangement links TRBV5-6 to TRBJ1-4, with unresolved D. This CDR3 contains 16 residues. Deletions cut 3 bases from V and 0 bases from J, with 12 bases between. Germline assignment: CDR1 SGHDT and CDR2 YYEEEE. DNA for the CDR3: TGTGCCAGCAGCTCAATGAGGGCCTCAACTAATGAAAAACTGTTTTTT. Protein product: CASSSMRASTNEKLFF.

The V and J genes are TRBV27 and TRBJ2-2; tentatively, D is TRBD1 (6 bases). The CDR3 totals 16 residues. V lost 6 bases and J lost 2, with 16 bases in between. Germline CDR1 reads MNHEY; CDR2 reads SMNVEV (reference sequence). CDR3 nucleotide sequence: TGTGCCAGCAGAACTCGAGGGGGTGTCAACACCGGGGAGCTGTTTTTT. This codes for CASRTRGGVNTGELFF.

The V call is TRBV6-5, the J call TRBJ2-3; a weak D match, TRBD1 (5 bases). Deletions cut 6 bases from V and 2 bases from J, with 12 bases between. CDR1 and CDR2 (germline): MNHEY, SVGAGI. This CDR3 has 14 amino acids. The CDR3 nucleotides are TGTGCCAGCAGAAAGGGGTGGACCACAGATACGCAGTATTTT. This gives the protein CASRKGWTTDTQYF.

The CDR3 nucleotides are TGTGCCATCAGTGAGGGGAGACTAGCGATGAAGACCCAGTACTTC. It codes for CAISEGRLAMKTQYF. The rearrangement uses TRBV10-3 and TRBJ2-5; 8 nucleotides agree with TRBD2. The V and J ends lost 2 bases and 6 bases, in that order; junction bases with no gene match: 8. Germline values: CDR1 ENHRY, CDR2 SYGVKD. The CDR3 loop spans 15 amino acids.

The rearrangement uses TRBV10-2 and TRBJ2-3; D remains unclear. From germline, CDR1 is WSHSY and CDR2 SAAADI. V shed 2 bases and J shed 4 bases, with 10 bases lying between them. The CDR3 covers 14 residues. CDR3 protein: CASSEASPADTQYF. The CDR3, as DNA: TGCGCCAGCAGTGAGGCCAGTCCCGCAGATACGCAGTATTTT.